This record concerns one T cell receptor (beta chain) sequence. This entry is derived from a study of blood T cell repertoires in COVID-19. As for the study in general: Whether acute or convalescent, the COVID-19 samples came from the United States, Italy and Spain. In each case, the material was cDNA or gDNA derived from T cells, B-cell-depleted T cells, or PBMCs.

Study processing details: Cell counts per sample came from amplifying reference gene primers. TCRdb's copy holds only in-frame clones and misses some; the assay was immunoSEQ multiplex PCR. The V and J calls and the clone size are those of that table, but D and trimming were determined from the DNA. The sample lists around 280,000 clones, approximately 86% occurring once. CDR1 and CDR2 from the germline V gene are MNHEY and SMNVEV (reference sequence). The germline V and J ends were trimmed by 6 bases and 0 bases, with 11 bases remaining between them. There are 15 residues in the CDR3. Sequencing was performed on peripheral blood. The chain links TRBV27 to TRBJ1-4; a possible D gene is TRBD1 (5 bases). The origin of this receptor is a man in his 70s with acute or convalescent COVID-19. CDR3 amino acids: CASSQGVTTNEKLFF. In nucleotides, the CDR3 is TGTGCCAGCAGCCAAGGGGTCACAACTAATGAAAAACTGTTTTTT.